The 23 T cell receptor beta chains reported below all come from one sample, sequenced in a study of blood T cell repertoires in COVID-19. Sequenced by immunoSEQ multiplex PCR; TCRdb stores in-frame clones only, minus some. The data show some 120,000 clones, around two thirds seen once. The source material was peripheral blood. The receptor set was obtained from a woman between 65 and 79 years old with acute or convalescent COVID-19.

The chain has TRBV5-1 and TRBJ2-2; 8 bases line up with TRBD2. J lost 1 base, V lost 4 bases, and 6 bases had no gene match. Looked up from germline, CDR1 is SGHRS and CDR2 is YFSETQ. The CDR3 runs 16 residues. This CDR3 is CASSRVAGLNTGELFF. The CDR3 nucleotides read TGCGCCAGCAGCCGAGTAGCGGGACTGAACACCGGGGAGCTGTTTTTT.

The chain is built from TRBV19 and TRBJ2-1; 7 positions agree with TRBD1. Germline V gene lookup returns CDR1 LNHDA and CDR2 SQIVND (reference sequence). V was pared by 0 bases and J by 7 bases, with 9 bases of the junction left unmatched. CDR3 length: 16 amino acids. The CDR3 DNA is TGTGCCAGTAGTATAGACCCAACAGGGGCCACAAATGAGCAGTTCTTC. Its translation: CASSIDPTGATNEQFF.

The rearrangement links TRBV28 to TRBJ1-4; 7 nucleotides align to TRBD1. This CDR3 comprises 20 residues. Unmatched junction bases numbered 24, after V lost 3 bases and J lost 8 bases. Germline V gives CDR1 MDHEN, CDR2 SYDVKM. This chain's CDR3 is CASSLIQGVRPSPLEEKLFF. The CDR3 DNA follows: TGTGCCAGCAGTTTGATCCAGGGGGTTCGCCCCTCTCCTCTAGAGGAAAAACTGTTTTTT.

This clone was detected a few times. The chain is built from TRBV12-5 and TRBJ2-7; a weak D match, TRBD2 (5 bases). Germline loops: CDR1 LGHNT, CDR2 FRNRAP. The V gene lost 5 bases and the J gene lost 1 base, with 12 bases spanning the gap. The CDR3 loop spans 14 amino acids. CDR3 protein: CASGPPSGSYEQYF. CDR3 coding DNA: TGTGCTAGTGGTCCCCCCTCGGGGTCCTACGAGCAGTACTTC.

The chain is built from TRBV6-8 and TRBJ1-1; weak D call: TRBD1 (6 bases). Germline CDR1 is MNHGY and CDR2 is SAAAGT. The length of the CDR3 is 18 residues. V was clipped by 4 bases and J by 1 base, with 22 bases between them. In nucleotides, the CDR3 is TGTGCCAGCAGTTTAAACGGGACAAGTGGAGTAACGAACACTGAAGCTTTCTTT. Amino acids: CASSLNGTSGVTNTEAFF.

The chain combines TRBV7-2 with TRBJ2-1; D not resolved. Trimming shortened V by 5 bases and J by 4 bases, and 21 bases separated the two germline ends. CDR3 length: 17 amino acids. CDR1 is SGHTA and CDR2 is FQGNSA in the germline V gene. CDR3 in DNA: TGTGCCAGCAGCCAAACCTCTGAGGTAGCCTATTACAATGAGCAGTTCTTC. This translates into CASSQTSEVAYYNEQFF.

Here the CDR3 DNA reads TGTGCCAGCAGTACTGGTTCGTTTGGCTACACCTTC. It encodes CASSTGSFGYTF. V and J are TRBV28 and TRBJ1-2; D not resolved. CDR1 and CDR2 (germline): MDHEN, SYDVKM. The CDR3 sequence is 12 residues long. V gave up 5 bases and J gave up 7 bases, with 11 bases separating them.

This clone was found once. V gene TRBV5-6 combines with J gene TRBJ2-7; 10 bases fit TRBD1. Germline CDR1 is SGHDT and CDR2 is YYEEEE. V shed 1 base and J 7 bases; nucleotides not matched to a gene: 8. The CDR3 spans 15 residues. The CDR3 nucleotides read TGTGCCAGCAGCTTGTGGGACAGGGGAGGATGGGAGCAGTACTTC. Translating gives CASSLWDRGGWEQYF.

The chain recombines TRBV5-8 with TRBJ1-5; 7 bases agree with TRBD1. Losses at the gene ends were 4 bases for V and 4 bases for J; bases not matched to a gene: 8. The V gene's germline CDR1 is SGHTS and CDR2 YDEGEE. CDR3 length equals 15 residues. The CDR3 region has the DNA TGTGCCAGCAGCCCGGGACAGAGCTTAAATCAGCCCCAGCATTTT. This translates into CASSPGQSLNQPQHF.

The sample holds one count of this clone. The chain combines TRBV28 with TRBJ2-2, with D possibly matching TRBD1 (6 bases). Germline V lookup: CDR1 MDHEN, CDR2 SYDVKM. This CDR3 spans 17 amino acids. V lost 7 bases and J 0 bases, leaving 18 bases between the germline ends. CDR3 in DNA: TGTGCCAGCATCGGGACATACGACTTCTCGAACACCGGGGAGCTGTTTTTT. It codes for CASIGTYDFSNTGELFF.

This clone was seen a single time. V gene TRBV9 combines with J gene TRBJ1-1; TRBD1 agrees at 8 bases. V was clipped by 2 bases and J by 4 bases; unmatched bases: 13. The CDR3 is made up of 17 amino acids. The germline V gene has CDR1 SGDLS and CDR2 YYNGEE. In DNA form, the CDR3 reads TGTGCCAGCAGCGTTCACCGAGGGCAGGGGGCGGGCACTGAAGCTTTCTTT. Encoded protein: CASSVHRGQGAGTEAFF.

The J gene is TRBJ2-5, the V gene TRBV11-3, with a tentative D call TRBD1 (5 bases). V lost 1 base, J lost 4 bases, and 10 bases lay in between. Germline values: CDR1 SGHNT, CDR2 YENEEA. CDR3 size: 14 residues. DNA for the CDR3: TGTGCCAGCAGCTTAGCAGGGTCCCGAGAGACCCAGTACTTC. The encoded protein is CASSLAGSRETQYF.

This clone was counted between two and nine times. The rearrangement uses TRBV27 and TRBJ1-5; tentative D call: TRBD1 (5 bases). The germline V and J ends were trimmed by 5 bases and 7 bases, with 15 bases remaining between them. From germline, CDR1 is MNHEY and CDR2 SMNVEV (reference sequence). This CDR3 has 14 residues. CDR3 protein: CASSRRGGEQPQHF. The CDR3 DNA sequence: TGTGCCAGCAGTCGGCGGGGGGGTGAACAGCCCCAGCATTTT.

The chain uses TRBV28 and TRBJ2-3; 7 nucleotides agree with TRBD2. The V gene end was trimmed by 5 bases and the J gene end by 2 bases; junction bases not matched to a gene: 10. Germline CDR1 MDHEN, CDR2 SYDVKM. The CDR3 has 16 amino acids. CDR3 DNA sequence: TGTGCCAGCAGTCTAGCGTCTCTAGCGGCCACAGATACGCAGTATTTT. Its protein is CASSLASLAATDTQYF.

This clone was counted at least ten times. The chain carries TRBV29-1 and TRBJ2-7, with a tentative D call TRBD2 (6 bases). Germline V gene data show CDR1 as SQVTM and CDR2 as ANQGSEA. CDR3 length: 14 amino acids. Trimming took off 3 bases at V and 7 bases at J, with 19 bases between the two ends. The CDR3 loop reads CSVDGSGPKREQYF. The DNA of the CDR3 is TGCAGCGTTGACGGGAGCGGCCCTAAAAGGGAGCAGTACTTC.

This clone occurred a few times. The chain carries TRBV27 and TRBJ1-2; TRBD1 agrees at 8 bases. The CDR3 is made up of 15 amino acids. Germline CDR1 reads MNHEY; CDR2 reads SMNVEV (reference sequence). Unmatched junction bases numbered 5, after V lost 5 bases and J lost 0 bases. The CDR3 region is CASSPRTGPNYGYTF. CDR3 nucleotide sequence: TGTGCCAGCAGTCCCCGGACAGGGCCTAACTATGGCTACACCTTC.

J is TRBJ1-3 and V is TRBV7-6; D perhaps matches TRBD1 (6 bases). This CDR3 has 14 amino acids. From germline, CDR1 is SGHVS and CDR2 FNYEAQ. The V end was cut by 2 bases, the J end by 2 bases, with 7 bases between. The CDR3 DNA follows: TGTGCCAGCAGCTTACCAGGGGCTGGAAACACCATATATTTT. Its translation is CASSLPGAGNTIYF.

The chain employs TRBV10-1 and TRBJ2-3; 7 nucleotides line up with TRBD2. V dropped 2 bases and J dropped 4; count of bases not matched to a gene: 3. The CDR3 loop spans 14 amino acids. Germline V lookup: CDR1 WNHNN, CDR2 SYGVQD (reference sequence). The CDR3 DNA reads TGCGCCAGCAGTGAGCCGGGAGGCGCAGATACGCAGTATTTT. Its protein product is CASSEPGGADTQYF.

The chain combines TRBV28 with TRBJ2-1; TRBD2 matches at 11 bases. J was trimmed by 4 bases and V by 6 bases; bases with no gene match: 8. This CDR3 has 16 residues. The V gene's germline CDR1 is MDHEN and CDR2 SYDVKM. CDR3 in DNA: TGTGCCAGCAGACTAACTAGCGGGAGTTCGTACAATGAGCAGTTCTTC. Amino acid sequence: CASRLTSGSSYNEQFF.

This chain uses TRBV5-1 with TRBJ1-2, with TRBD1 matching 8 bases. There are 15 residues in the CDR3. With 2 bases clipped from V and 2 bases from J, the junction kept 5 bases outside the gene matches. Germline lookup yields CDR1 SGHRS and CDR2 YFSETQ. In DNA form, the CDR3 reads TGCGCCAGCAGCTTTCCGACAGGGGCGAACTATGGCTACACCTTC. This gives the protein CASSFPTGANYGYTF.

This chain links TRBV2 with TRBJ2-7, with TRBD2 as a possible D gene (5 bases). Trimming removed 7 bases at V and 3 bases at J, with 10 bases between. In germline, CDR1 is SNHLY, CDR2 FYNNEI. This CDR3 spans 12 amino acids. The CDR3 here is CASTLDFYEQYF. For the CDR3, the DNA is TGTGCCAGCACTCTGGACTTCTACGAGCAGTACTTC.

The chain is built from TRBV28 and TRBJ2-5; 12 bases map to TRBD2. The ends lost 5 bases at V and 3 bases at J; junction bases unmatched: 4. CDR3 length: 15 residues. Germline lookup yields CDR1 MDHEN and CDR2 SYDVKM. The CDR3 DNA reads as TGTGCCAGCAGTGGTCTAGCGGGAGGGGAAGAGACCCAGTACTTC. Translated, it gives CASSGLAGGEETQYF.

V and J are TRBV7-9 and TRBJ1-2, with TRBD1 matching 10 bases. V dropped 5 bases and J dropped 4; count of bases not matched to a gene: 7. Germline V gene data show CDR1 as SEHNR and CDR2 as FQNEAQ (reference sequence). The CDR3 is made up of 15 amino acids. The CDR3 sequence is CASSTTGTGAYGYTF. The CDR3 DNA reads TGTGCCAGCAGCACGACCGGGACAGGGGCCTATGGCTACACCTTC.